Below are 20 T cell receptor beta chains sequenced from a single sample in a study of T cell repertoires in aging, cancer and after chemotherapy. TCR beta rearrangements were amplified from peripheral blood genomic DNA. A mixed TRB-A/B primer pool amplified rearranged TRB by multiplex touch-down PCR. MiXCR was run by TCRdb on the multiplex PCR reads, yielding one entry per CDR3 protein. The sample holds approximately 2,300 distinct CDR3 sequences, roughly 33% seen once. The sequenced sample consisted of blood. Receptor source: a human donor with a solid tumor.

The sample holds a few counts of this clonotype. The rearrangement joins TRBV18 to TRBJ1-4; 7 nucleotides align to TRBD1. The CDR3 sequence is 15 residues long. The V and J ends lost 3 bases and 5 bases, in that order; junction bases with no gene match: 6. Per germline, CDR1 KGHSH and CDR2 LQKENI. The CDR3, as DNA: TGTGCCAGCTCACCCTCGGAGACAGGGAATGAAAAACTGTTTTTT. Amino acid sequence: CASSPSETGNEKLFF.

The V and J genes are TRBV6-5 and TRBJ1-1; D unclear. Deletions cut 6 bases from V and 3 bases from J, with 8 bases between. The CDR3 consists of 12 residues. Looked up from germline, CDR1 is MNHEY and CDR2 is SVGAGI. CDR3 coding DNA: TGTGCCAGCAGGTCGGAGCACACTGAAGCTTTCTTT. Its translation is CASRSEHTEAFF.

This clonotype appeared a few times. The chain links TRBV6-5 to TRBJ2-3; 10 nucleotides align to TRBD2. The ends lost 2 bases at V and 6 bases at J; junction bases unmatched: 5. The CDR3 loop spans 15 amino acids. The germline CDR1 and CDR2 sequences are MNHEY and SVGAGI. This CDR3 is CASSYGASGGDTQYF. CDR3 coding DNA: TGTGCCAGCAGTTACGGTGCTAGCGGGGGTGATACGCAGTATTTT.

This clonotype was observed a handful of times. In DNA form, the CDR3 reads TGTGCCAGCAGCTTCGGGACAGGGTGGACAGATACGCAGTATTTT. It is translated as CASSFGTGWTDTQYF. The chain carries TRBV5-4 and TRBJ2-3; 9 bases are a match to TRBD1. V shed 2 bases and J 3 bases; nucleotides not matched to a gene: 4. CDR3 length: 15 amino acids. In germline, CDR1 is SGHNT, CDR2 YYREEE (reference sequence).

This clonotype ranks as medium-sized. The J gene is TRBJ2-7, the V gene TRBV30; 8 bases agree with TRBD2. Germline assignment: CDR1 GTSNPN and CDR2 SVGIG (reference sequence). This CDR3 has 13 residues. With V trimmed by 6 bases and J by 4 bases, 8 bases remained unmatched. In DNA form, the CDR3 reads TGTGCCTGTCCTAGCGGGTTACCATACGAGCAGTACTTC. Its protein is CACPSGLPYEQYF.

By share of the sample, this clonotype is medium-sized (0.01 to 0.1%). The chain employs TRBV11-1 and TRBJ2-2; D uncertain. The germline V gene has CDR1 SGHAT and CDR2 FQDESV (reference sequence). The CDR3 has 16 residues. V dropped 4 bases and J dropped 1 base, with 13 bases sitting between them. The CDR3, as DNA: TGTGCCAGCAGCTCCGGCCGCGGAAGGAACACCGGGGAGCTGTTTTTT. Residues: CASSSGRGRNTGELFF.

The chain carries TRBV7-9 and TRBJ2-6; no clear D. The V gene's germline CDR1 is SEHNR and CDR2 FQNEAQ (reference sequence). The germline V and J ends were trimmed by 2 bases and 1 base, with 15 bases remaining between them. This CDR3 comprises 18 residues. DNA for the CDR3: TGTGCCAGCAGCTTACTGACCACCGGTTGGTCTGGGGCCAACGTCCTGACTTTC. Translating it yields CASSLLTTGWSGANVLTF. The whole variable domain, filled in from reference TRBV7-9 and TRBJ2-6, reads DTGVSQNPRHKITKRGQNVTFRCDPISEHNRLYWYRQTLGQGPEFLTYFQNEAQLEKSRLLSDRFSAERPKGSFSTLEIQRTEQGDSAMYLCASSLLTTGWSGANVLTFGAGSRLTVL.

By share, this clonotype counts as medium-sized. The chain links TRBV6-4 to TRBJ2-3; TRBD2 matches 7 bases. The J segment lost 0 bases and the V segment lost 3 bases, leaving 3 bases of the junction unmatched. Germline-derived CDR1 and CDR2 are MRHNA and SNTAGT. The CDR3 covers 15 residues. The CDR3 sequence: CASSEASGSTDTQYF. The CDR3 DNA reads as TGTGCCAGCAGTGAGGCTAGCGGAAGCACAGATACGCAGTATTTT.

This clonotype was counted between two and nine times. The chain is built from TRBV27 and TRBJ1-2; a possible D gene is TRBD1 (6 bases). V lost 6 bases and J lost 2, with 16 bases in between. The CDR3 covers 15 residues. From germline, CDR1 is MNHEY and CDR2 SMNVEV (reference sequence). CDR3 sequence: CASRTGTTGNYGYTF. The CDR3 DNA sequence: TGTGCCAGCAGAACCGGGACCACAGGGAACTATGGCTACACCTTC.

This clonotype appeared a single time. The chain combines TRBV12-3 or TRBV12-4 with TRBJ2-6; 12 bases align to TRBD2. The ends lost 4 bases at V and 0 bases at J; junction bases unmatched: 13. The CDR3 has 21 amino acids. CDR3 DNA: TGTGCCAGCAGTTATAAAAAGACTAGCGGGGGACTCAACTCTGGGGCCAACGTCCTGACTTTC. It specifies CASSYKKTSGGLNSGANVLTF.

The CDR3, as DNA: TGTGCCAGTTCAGAGACACGCTTTTTGCCCCAGCATTTT. Protein: CASSETRFLPQHF. The V gene is TRBV27, the J gene TRBJ1-5; D is undetermined. Germline loops: CDR1 MNHEY, CDR2 SMNVEV (reference sequence). CDR3 size: 13 residues. The ends were cut back, 9 bases at V and 9 bases at J, with 18 bases in the middle.

In its sample, this clonotype is medium-sized. The chain carries TRBV19 and TRBJ1-5; weak D call: TRBD1 (5 bases). V gave up 5 bases and J gave up 1 base, with 15 bases separating them. The CDR3 totals 16 residues. Germline assignment: CDR1 LNHDA and CDR2 SQIVND (reference sequence). CDR3 protein: CASSEGRVGSNQPQHF. Here the CDR3 DNA reads TGTGCCAGTAGTGAGGGCAGGGTGGGAAGCAATCAGCCCCAGCATTTT.

V and J are TRBV6-6 and TRBJ2-6, with TRBD1 as a possible D gene (6 bases). Germline CDR1 MNHNY, CDR2 SVGAGI (reference sequence). Deletions cut 6 bases from V and 6 bases from J, with 18 bases between. CDR3 length equals 16 residues. The CDR3 loop reads CASSSDSQPEANVLTF. CDR3 coding DNA: TGTGCCAGCAGCTCGGACAGCCAGCCTGAGGCCAACGTCCTGACTTTC.

This clonotype is medium-sized (0.01 to 0.1%) within its sample. The V and J genes are TRBV19 and TRBJ2-7; D gene uncertain. Trimming cost V 5 bases and J 0 bases, with 5 bases left between them. Germline V CDR1 and CDR2: LNHDA, SQIVND (reference sequence). The CDR3 totals 12 residues. The CDR3 here is CASSSRSYEQYF. CDR3 coding DNA: TGTGCCAGTAGTTCCCGCTCCTACGAGCAGTACTTC.

As to this clonotype: It may be a read error: a sequence one base away is much more abundant. V is TRBV19 and J is TRBJ2-2, with TRBD1 matching 8 bases. CDR1 and CDR2 (germline): LNHDA, SQIVND (reference sequence). CDR3 length equals 15 residues. The CDR3 reads CASSPRTGSAGELYF. CDR3 nucleotides: TGTGCCAGTAGTCCCCGGACAGGGTCGGCCGGGGAGCTGTATTTT.

This chain joins TRBV27 and TRBJ2-7, with 8 bases lining up with TRBD1. The germline CDR1 and CDR2 sequences are MNHEY and SMNVEV (reference sequence). The ends lost 4 bases at V and 2 bases at J; junction bases unmatched: 4. This CDR3 has 14 amino acids. The CDR3 nucleotides read TGTGCCAGCAGTTACGGACAGGGAACCTACGAGCAGTACTTC. Its translation is CASSYGQGTYEQYF.

By proportion, this clonotype is medium-sized. The gene calls are TRBV27 and TRBJ2-1; 11 bases agree with TRBD1. This CDR3 is 14 amino acids long. CDR1 and CDR2 from the germline V gene are MNHEY and SMNVEV (reference sequence). The V segment lost 3 bases and the J segment 9 bases; nucleotides outside the gene matches: 4. CDR3 nucleotide sequence: TGTGCCAGCAGTTTGGGGACAGGGGGACTTGAGCAGTTCTTC. Amino acids: CASSLGTGGLEQFF.

This clonotype is hyperexpanded (1% or more) within its sample. The V and J genes are TRBV6-5 and TRBJ2-6; 12 bases match TRBD1. V was pared by 4 bases and J by 3 bases, with 10 bases of the junction left unmatched. Per the germline V gene, CDR1 is MNHEY and CDR2 is SVGAGI. CDR3 length equals 19 residues. CDR3 DNA: TGTGCCAGCAGTTCAAAACCGGGACAGGGGGCCGGTGGGGCCAACGTCCTGACTTTC. It specifies CASSSKPGQGAGGANVLTF.

This clonotype was recorded a few times. The chain recombines TRBV7-9 with TRBJ1-3; TRBD1 matches at 10 bases. Trimming cost V 5 bases and J 4 bases; bases outside gene matches: 8. The CDR3 totals 16 residues. Per germline, CDR1 SEHNR and CDR2 FQNEAQ (reference sequence). The CDR3 region has the DNA TGTGCCAGCAGCCCCAAGGACAGGGGGTCCGGAAACACCATATATTTT. Encoded protein: CASSPKDRGSGNTIYF.

This clonotype was seen only a few times. The V and J genes are TRBV18 and TRBJ1-1, with D unclear. V lost 3 bases to trimming and J lost 4 bases, with 9 bases between them. Germline values: CDR1 KGHSH, CDR2 LQKENI. This CDR3 contains 13 residues. The CDR3 sequence is CASSPAGGTEAFF. The CDR3 DNA is TGTGCCAGCTCACCTGCGGGTGGCACTGAAGCTTTCTTT.